These T cell receptor beta chains were read from a single sample in a study of blood T cells in healthy people across ages. TCRdb called the 5' RACE reads again in MiXCR, with one record for every CDR3 protein. The sample consists of fewer than 900,000 distinct CDR3 sequences, approximately 39% of them appearing once. Input material: blood. These receptors originate from a woman in her sixties or seventies in good health. Both conserved end residues are trimmed from each CDR3.

V: TRBV29-1
CDR3: SVKGDSGQETQY

V: TRBV10-3
CDR3: AIASGSSGNEQF

V: TRBV18
CDR3: ASSPSGGDDTGELF

V: TRBV20-1
CDR3: SASTTSGVAKNIQF

V: TRBV12-3/TRBV12-4
CDR3: ASSAPGVWGGNEQF

V: TRBV20-1
CDR3: SAPGAGYTEAF

V: TRBV7-3
CDR3: ASSSGPSYNEQF

V: TRBV3-1
CDR3: ASSQPGTGPLEQY

V: TRBV29-1
CDR3: SVEGRDYGYT

V: TRBV20-1
CDR3: SARRRERDEQY